This passage covers 32 T cell receptor beta chains from one sample sequenced in a study of memory CD4+ T cells and cytomegalovirus serostatus. The sort gate was single viable CD3+CD4+CD8-CD45RO+ cells for memory CD4+ T cells. Profiling relied on immunoSEQ multiplex PCR, and the TCRdb table lists in-frame clones only, not all of them. Of approximately 53,000 clones in the sample, around 78% are singletons; the top ten hold roughly 0.61%. Sequencing was carried out using memory CD4+ T cells from blood. The receptors stem from an adult in good health and CMV-seronegative.

The V call is TRBV6-5, the J call TRBJ1-1; TRBD1 is a possible D gene (6 bases). In germline, CDR1 is MNHEY, CDR2 SVGAGI. CDR3 length: 13 residues. V was shortened by 6 bases and J by 1 base, with 9 bases between the two germline ends. DNA for the CDR3: TGTGCCAGCAGGGGACAAACGAACACTGAAGCTTTCTTT. Its translation: CASRGQTNTEAFF.

The gene calls are TRBV7-9 and TRBJ1-4; D ambiguous. Trimming left V 1 base short and J 4 bases short, with 4 bases between. In germline, CDR1 is SEHNR, CDR2 FQNEAQ (reference sequence). The CDR3 is 13 amino acids. The CDR3 nucleotides read TGTGCCAGCAGCTTAGTTGATAATGAAAAACTGTTTTTT. Amino acids: CASSLVDNEKLFF. Variable domain in full (rest from reference TRBV7-9 and TRBJ1-4): DTGVSQNPRHKITKRGQNVTFRCDPISEHNRLYWYRQTLGQGPEFLTYFQNEAQLEKSRLLSDRFSAERPKGSFSTLEIQRTEQGDSAMYLCASSLVDNEKLFFGSGTQLSVL.

This clone has only one observation. The chain combines TRBV25-1 with TRBJ1-1; tentatively, D is TRBD1 (5 bases). The germline V and J ends were trimmed by 1 base and 5 bases, with 17 bases remaining between them. CDR3 length equals 16 residues. Germline V gene lookup returns CDR1 MGHDK and CDR2 SYGVNS. CDR3 coding DNA: TGTGCCAGCAGTGAATCGACGGGGACGTTACGGACTGAAGCTTTCTTT. This encodes CASSESTGTLRTEAFF.

In nucleotides, the CDR3 is TGTGCCAGCAGCACTAGCGGGAGGGAGACCCAGTACTTC. Residues: CASSTSGRETQYF. V is TRBV9 and J is TRBJ2-5; the match to TRBD2 covers 12 bases. Germline CDR1 reads SGDLS; CDR2 reads YYNGEE. V dropped 4 bases and J dropped 5; count of bases not matched to a gene: 0. The CDR3 spans 13 residues.

This chain uses TRBV7-6 with TRBJ1-2, with a tentative D call TRBD1 (5 bases). The germline V gene has CDR1 SGHVS and CDR2 FNYEAQ. The CDR3 is 13 residues long. Trimming took 11 bases from V and 2 from J, leaving 15 bases between them. CDR3 sequence: CAGWDGPNYGYTF. CDR3 bases: TGTGCCGGGTGGGACGGCCCCAACTATGGCTACACCTTC.

This sequence joins TRBV30 and TRBJ1-2, with D perhaps TRBD1 (5 bases). CDR1 and CDR2 (germline): GTSNPN, SVGIG (reference sequence). This CDR3 has 14 amino acids. V lost 1 base and J lost 3, with 12 bases in between. The CDR3 nucleotides read TGTGCCTGGAGTGCCCCCCCAGGGCACTATGGCTACACCTTC. This encodes CAWSAPPGHYGYTF.

The DNA for the CDR3 is TGTGCCAGCACCCAAAACCCCCCCTACGAGCAGTACTTC. Its translation is CASTQNPPYEQYF. The chain combines TRBV28 with TRBJ2-7, with D hard to call. The CDR3 contains 13 residues. CDR1 and CDR2 from the germline V gene are MDHEN and SYDVKM. V lost 7 bases and J lost 2, with 12 bases in between.

The rearrangement links TRBV18 to TRBJ1-1, with 9 bases matching TRBD1. The CDR3 loop spans 16 amino acids. Germline V gene data show CDR1 as KGHSH and CDR2 as LQKENI. J gave up 4 bases and V 3 bases, and 9 bases lay outside the gene matches. The CDR3 region is CASSPTGGGLGTEAFF. CDR3 DNA: TGTGCCAGCTCACCCACAGGGGGCGGGCTAGGCACTGAAGCTTTCTTT.

The chain recombines TRBV28 with TRBJ1-5; tentatively, D is TRBD1 (5 bases). V dropped 2 bases and J dropped 6 bases, with 20 bases sitting between them. The CDR3 has 17 amino acids. Germline V CDR1 and CDR2: MDHEN, SYDVKM. Here the CDR3 reads CASSLGPGQGIGQPQHF. CDR3 DNA sequence: TGTGCCAGCAGTTTAGGGCCGGGTCAGGGAATAGGTCAGCCCCAGCATTTT.

This rearrangement joins TRBV19 to TRBJ2-3; D not resolved. From germline, CDR1 is LNHDA and CDR2 SQIVND (reference sequence). V gave up 4 bases and J gave up 2 bases, with 7 bases separating them. The CDR3 extends over 13 amino acids. CDR3: CASSTGPTDTQYF. The CDR3 nucleotides are TGTGCCAGTAGTACAGGTCCCACAGATACGCAGTATTTT.

This sequence joins TRBV11-2 and TRBJ2-5, with D unclear. This CDR3 spans 13 amino acids. Germline lookup yields CDR1 SGHAT and CDR2 FQNNGV. The V gene lost 5 bases and the J gene lost 2 bases, with 9 bases spanning the gap. The CDR3 nucleotides read TGTGCCAGCAGCCGAGCAGGTCAAGAGACCCAGTACTTC. Amino acids: CASSRAGQETQYF.

This CDR3 is CASSTGGGTTPETQYF. Here the CDR3 DNA reads TGTGCCAGCAGCACGGGCGGGGGGACCACCCCAGAGACCCAGTACTTC. The chain employs TRBV9 and TRBJ2-5; the match to TRBD2 covers 8 bases. Losses at the gene ends were 4 bases for V and 4 bases for J; bases not matched to a gene: 12. Germline CDR1 is SGDLS and CDR2 is YYNGEE. The length of the CDR3 is 16 residues.

The chain is built from TRBV11-2 and TRBJ2-7, with 11 bases lining up with TRBD1. The CDR3 runs 14 residues. Germline V gene lookup returns CDR1 SGHAT and CDR2 FQNNGV. Unmatched junction bases numbered 3, after V lost 5 bases and J lost 3 bases. In DNA form, the CDR3 reads TGTGCCAGCAGCCAGGACAGGGGGCTCTACGAGCAGTACTTC. Translation: CASSQDRGLYEQYF.

The chain carries TRBV25-1 and TRBJ2-4, with 12 bases lining up with TRBD2. Germline V gene lookup returns CDR1 MGHDK and CDR2 SYGVNS. The CDR3 is 16 amino acids. Losses at the gene ends were 4 bases for V and 7 bases for J; bases not matched to a gene: 8. CDR3 protein: CASSGLTGLAGNIQYF. The CDR3 DNA follows: TGTGCCAGCAGTGGCCTTACCGGACTAGCGGGGAACATTCAGTACTTC.

This clone was seen more than once but under ten times. This chain connects TRBV4-1 to TRBJ2-1, with TRBD2 matching 9 bases. The CDR3 extends over 16 amino acids. The germline V gene encodes CDR1 MGHRA and CDR2 YSYEKL. J lost 1 base, V lost 4 bases, and 5 bases had no gene match. CDR3 DNA sequence: TGCGCCAGCAGCCCTCTTAGCGGGGGATCCTACAATGAGCAGTTCTTC. It yields the protein CASSPLSGGSYNEQFF.

The V call is TRBV27, the J call TRBJ2-5; 8 positions agree with TRBD1. J gave up 3 bases and V 5 bases, and 17 bases lay outside the gene matches. The CDR3 is 18 amino acids. Germline assignment: CDR1 MNHEY and CDR2 SMNVEV (reference sequence). CDR3 nucleotides: TGTGCCAGCAGTGGGAAATCTATGGGCAGGGGGCGAGAAGAGACCCAGTACTTC. Protein product: CASSGKSMGRGREETQYF.

This clone occurred once. The chain employs TRBV19 and TRBJ2-1; TRBD2 might be the D (5 bases). Trimming left V 3 bases short and J 5 bases short, with 14 bases between. The germline V gene has CDR1 LNHDA and CDR2 SQIVND (reference sequence). The CDR3 is made up of 15 amino acids. CDR3 protein: CASSIGERVDNEQFF. In DNA, the CDR3 is TGTGCCAGTAGTATCGGAGAGAGGGTCGACAATGAGCAGTTCTTC.

This clone was detected once. J is TRBJ2-2 and V is TRBV4-2, with TRBD2 identical over 8 bases. The CDR3 is 18 residues long. Germline V gene sequence: CDR1 LGHNA, CDR2 YNFKEQ. J lost 5 bases, V lost 0 bases, and 11 bases had no gene match. CDR3 in amino acids: CASSQDRLANKGTGELFF. CDR3 sequence (DNA): TGTGCCAGCAGCCAAGACAGACTAGCGAACAAAGGAACCGGGGAGCTGTTTTTT.

This chain links TRBV25-1 with TRBJ2-3; D is ambiguous. V lost 4 bases and J lost 5, with 13 bases in between. From germline, CDR1 is MGHDK and CDR2 SYGVNS. The CDR3 is 14 amino acids. The CDR3 DNA sequence: TGTGCCAGCAGTGCCTCTGGGATTTTAGATACGCAGTATTTT. It specifies CASSASGILDTQYF.

This sequence joins TRBV6-6 and TRBJ1-2; D possibly corresponds to TRBD1 (6 bases). V shed 10 bases and J shed 8 bases, with 29 bases lying between them. The germline V gene has CDR1 MNHNY and CDR2 SVGAGI (reference sequence). The CDR3 length is 16 residues. CDR3 bases: TGTGCCACCCACTACGGGAGGGGGAGTGAGGGCAAAGGCTACACCTTC. The encoded protein is CATHYGRGSEGKGYTF.

The chain combines TRBV4-1 with TRBJ1-2; no clear D. In germline, CDR1 is MGHRA, CDR2 YSYEKL. This CDR3 is built from 15 residues. V was shortened by 0 bases and J by 2 bases, with 10 bases between the two germline ends. Here the CDR3 DNA reads TGCGCCAGCAGCCAAGATCTCGCGGGAAACTATGGCTACACCTTC. It codes for CASSQDLAGNYGYTF.

The V and J genes are TRBV10-1 and TRBJ2-1; 11 bases are shared with TRBD2. CDR3 length: 14 residues. V shed 2 bases and J 15 bases; nucleotides not matched to a gene: 9. The V gene's germline CDR1 is WNHNN and CDR2 SYGVQD (reference sequence). CDR3 sequence: CASSEDATSGSPFF. CDR3 sequence (DNA): TGCGCCAGCAGTGAGGACGCAACTAGCGGGAGCCCGTTCTTC.

This clone was seen a single time. The J gene is TRBJ2-3, the V gene TRBV14; 9 bases fit TRBD1. The J segment lost 0 bases and the V segment lost 3 bases, leaving 4 bases of the junction unmatched. The germline V gene has CDR1 SGHDN and CDR2 FVKESK. The CDR3 extends over 16 amino acids. CDR3 nucleotide sequence: TGTGCCAGCAGCCATCGGACAGGGGTTAGCACAGATACGCAGTATTTT. Translation gives CASSHRTGVSTDTQYF.

The genes are TRBV30 and TRBJ2-5; D is possibly TRBD1 (5 bases). The CDR3 is 14 amino acids. Germline V lookup: CDR1 GTSNPN, CDR2 SVGIG (reference sequence). V lost 6 bases and J lost 4, with 18 bases in between. The CDR3, as DNA: TGTGCCTGCTCTTTTCGGCAGGGCAGAGAGACCCAGTACTTC. It yields the protein CACSFRQGRETQYF.

The rearrangement uses TRBV19 and TRBJ2-2; 12 positions agree with TRBD2. CDR1 is LNHDA, CDR2 SQIVND, per germline (reference sequence). V lost 3 bases to trimming and J lost 0 bases; unmatched junction nucleotides: 2. The CDR3 consists of 17 residues. CDR3 nucleotides: TGTGCCAGTAGTATTCGGACTAGCGGGACGAACACCGGGGAGCTGTTTTTT. Its protein is CASSIRTSGTNTGELFF.

The chain has TRBV28 and TRBJ2-3, with 12 bases lining up with TRBD2. This CDR3 region has 17 residues. Germline V gene lookup returns CDR1 MDHEN and CDR2 SYDVKM. Trimming cost V 4 bases and J 3 bases; bases outside gene matches: 8. DNA of the CDR3: TGTGCCAGCAGTTCCCGGACTAGCGGGAAGGATACAGATACGCAGTATTTT. It codes for CASSSRTSGKDTDTQYF.

The chain recombines TRBV10-3 with TRBJ2-7, with 8 bases matching TRBD1. Germline CDR1 is ENHRY and CDR2 is SYGVKD. With V trimmed by 5 bases and J by 5 bases, 5 bases remained unmatched. The CDR3 has 13 amino acids. CDR3 nucleotide sequence: TGTGCCATCAGTCTGGACAGGGACGACGAGCAGTACTTC. Translated, it gives CAISLDRDDEQYF.

V is TRBV30 and J is TRBJ1-5; 8 bases align to TRBD1. This CDR3 is built from 14 residues. CDR1 GTSNPN and CDR2 SVGIG come from the germline V gene (reference sequence). The V segment lost 0 bases and the J segment 6 bases; nucleotides outside the gene matches: 4. CDR3 DNA sequence: TGTGCCTGGAGTGTTCTTACAGGGGGTCAGCCCCAGCATTTT. This sequence encodes CAWSVLTGGQPQHF.

This clone was seen a handful of times. CDR3 bases: TGTGCCAGCAGTTTATCAGGCCCGCGGCCCCAGCATTTT. Its translation: CASSLSGPRPQHF. The chain uses TRBV27 and TRBJ1-5; unclear D gene. V shed 0 bases and J shed 9 bases, with 9 bases lying between them. Germline V CDR1 and CDR2: MNHEY, SMNVEV (reference sequence). The CDR3 is made up of 13 amino acids.

This clone was detected a few times. The chain couples TRBV28 to TRBJ1-5; TRBD1 agrees at 10 bases. The ends lost 7 bases at V and 2 bases at J; junction bases unmatched: 17. Germline V lookup: CDR1 MDHEN, CDR2 SYDVKM. The CDR3 spans 19 residues. DNA of the CDR3: TGTGCCAGCATAGGGGAGGGACAGGGGAGTATGTGGGGCAATCAGCCCCAGCATTTT. Protein product: CASIGEGQGSMWGNQPQHF.

This clone was picked up a small number of times. V is TRBV7-9 and J is TRBJ2-1, with no clear D. The length of the CDR3 is 15 residues. Germline assignment: CDR1 SEHNR and CDR2 FQNEAQ (reference sequence). The V end lost 1 base, the J end lost 9 bases, and 16 bases lay between the germline ends. As DNA, the CDR3 is TGTGCCAGCAGCTTAGTGGCTAGTTTGTGGTCTGAGCAGTTCTTC. It codes for CASSLVASLWSEQFF.

V gene TRBV5-6 combines with J gene TRBJ1-1; 9 bases align to TRBD1. From germline, CDR1 is SGHDT and CDR2 YYEEEE. Losses at the gene ends were 4 bases for V and 11 bases for J; bases not matched to a gene: 6. The CDR3 runs 12 residues. In DNA, the CDR3 is TGTGCCAGCAGCCCTGGGACAGGGCGGGCTTTCTTT. Protein product: CASSPGTGRAFF. Full variable domain (outside the CDR3, taken from reference TRBV5-6 and TRBJ1-1): DAGVTQSPTHLIKTRGQQVTLRCSPKSGHDTVSWYQQALGQGPQFIFQYYEEEERQRGNFPDRFSGHQFPNYSSELNVNALLLGDSALYLCASSPGTGRAFFGQGTRLTVV.